The T cell receptor beta chain under discussion was sequenced for a study of CD8 T cell repertoires and HIV-1 epitope variants. The repertoire was sequenced with immunoSEQ multiplex PCR; TCRdb's copy has only in-frame clones and lacks some. In the table there are about 2,600 clones, roughly 66% of which are singletons. This clone showed up just once. Its antigen is undetermined. Germline-derived CDR1 and CDR2 are SGHTS and YDEGEE. J lost 10 bases, V lost 2 bases, and 12 bases had no gene match. The CDR3 contains 16 residues. Source material: cultured CD8+ T cells derived from PBMCs. V usage is TRBV5-8 and J usage is TRBJ1-6, with 7 bases matching TRBD1. This sequence originates from a male donor with HIV. CDR3 protein: CASSFSDRDRKSPLHF. The CDR3, as DNA: TGTGCCAGCAGCTTTTCCGACCGGGACAGAAAATCACCCCTCCACTTT.